This T cell receptor beta chain originates from a study of cytomegalovirus exposure and HLA in healthy donors. The overall study: Genotyping showed roughly 76% of over 350 donors falling in the Caucasian-associated ancestry cluster. Study-level results: Altogether, about 160 TCR beta chains were recorded as cytomegalovirus-associated. While the bulk of TCR sequences proved rare, some public TCRs turned up in many donors.

Germline CDR1 and CDR2: MNHEY and SMNVEV (reference sequence). CDR3 size: 16 residues. Primers for the PCR totalled 60 Vbeta and 13 Jbeta. Assay used: immunoSEQ multiplex PCR; TCRdb lists only in-frame clones, some missing. The table shows around 140,000 clones, with approximately 80% occurring only once. All donors participated as healthy donors of bone marrow. In the case of this clone: Antigen unknown.

Source material: PBMCs. This sequence originates from a male donor in good health and CMV-seronegative. The V call is TRBV27, the J call TRBJ2-5; 14 bases agree with TRBD2. The last part of the DNA fits TRBJ2-7 better; the J call may be wrong. This CDR3 is CASSFGTSGSTYEQYF. CDR3 bases: TGTGCCAGCAGTTTCGGGACTAGCGGGAGCACCTACGAGCAGTACTTC.